These 11 T cell receptor beta chains came from one sample sequenced in a study of shared clonotypes between healthy human individuals (TCRdb year 2020). Library creation used the immunoSEQ multiplex PCR assay. Not all clones reach the TCRdb copy of this immuneACCESS table, which keeps in-frame sequences only. Checked studies attribute under half of the gap to unresolved V genes and leave the rest unexplained. For this sample the table gives about 990,000 clones, of which around 78% were detected only once. The ten largest clones add up to more than 0.55% of the sample. Material: memory CD4+ T cells from PBMCs. The sample's cell subset or site label is to be understood as: CD45RA-negative fraction. The origin of the receptors is a man younger than 35 in good health. Some clones in this sample may be carry-over from other donors' samples.

The rearrangement uses TRBV5-1 and TRBJ2-2; D possibly uses TRBD1 or TRBD2 (5 bases each). Deletions cut 0 bases from V and 7 bases from J, with 13 bases between. The CDR3 is made up of 15 amino acids. Germline CDR1 SGHRS, CDR2 YFSETQ. Here the CDR3 DNA reads TGCGCCAGCAGCTTGGAGGGACCAGATTTCGGGGAGCTGTTTTTT. This codes for CASSLEGPDFGELFF.

The rearrangement links TRBV27 to TRBJ1-5, with 7 bases that match TRBD1. CDR1 is MNHEY, CDR2 SMNVEV, per germline (reference sequence). CDR3 size: 16 residues. The V and J ends lost 6 bases and 2 bases, in that order; junction bases with no gene match: 10. This CDR3 reads CASRRGGGLGNQPQHF. CDR3 coding DNA: TGTGCCAGCAGGCGAGGAGGGGGCCTCGGCAATCAGCCCCAGCATTTT.

The chain couples TRBV7-2 to TRBJ1-4, with unresolved D. In germline, CDR1 is SGHTA, CDR2 FQGNSA. CDR3 length equals 15 residues. V dropped 1 base and J dropped 8 bases, with 14 bases sitting between them. CDR3 sequence: CASSLEGFGKEKLFF. CDR3 bases: TGTGCCAGCAGCTTAGAAGGGTTCGGGAAAGAAAAACTGTTTTTT.

This clone was picked up a small number of times. The J gene is TRBJ1-2, the V gene TRBV30; weak D call: TRBD1 (5 bases). Germline lookup yields CDR1 GTSNPN and CDR2 SVGIG (reference sequence). This CDR3 comprises 14 residues. The germline V and J ends were trimmed by 5 bases and 2 bases, with 15 bases remaining between them. For the CDR3, the DNA is TGTGCCTGGTGGAGGCCGGGGGTGAACTATGGCTACACCTTC. Protein sequence: CAWWRPGVNYGYTF.

V and J are TRBV29-1 and TRBJ1-2, with D hard to call. There are 13 residues in the CDR3. Germline loops: CDR1 SQVTM, CDR2 ANQGSEA. Trimming pared 2 bases from V and 0 bases from J, leaving 7 bases between. The CDR3 is CSVERLSNYGYTF. The DNA for the CDR3 is TGCAGCGTTGAACGTCTGTCTAACTATGGCTACACCTTC.

This chain connects TRBV6-5 to TRBJ2-5, with D perhaps matching TRBD2 (5 bases). The CDR3 has 14 amino acids. Trimming stripped 6 bases from V and 1 base from J, with 12 bases between. From germline, CDR1 is MNHEY and CDR2 SVGAGI. The CDR3 region is CASRVPGSQETQYF. DNA for the CDR3: TGTGCCAGCAGGGTCCCGGGGTCCCAAGAGACCCAGTACTTC.

The chain couples TRBV4-1 to TRBJ1-4; 7 bases map to TRBD1. Germline values: CDR1 MGHRA, CDR2 YSYEKL. This CDR3 is 17 amino acids long. With V trimmed by 3 bases and J by 4 bases, 11 bases remained unmatched. CDR3 loop: CASSHRAFRDSNEKLFF. CDR3 bases: TGCGCCAGCAGCCACCGCGCGTTCCGGGACAGTAATGAAAAACTGTTTTTT.

CDR3 region: CASSPGPEGYNEQFF. The CDR3 DNA reads TGCGCCAGCAGCCCAGGACCAGAAGGCTACAATGAGCAGTTCTTC. V usage is TRBV5-1 and J usage is TRBJ2-1; D is unresolved. The CDR3 has 15 amino acids. Trimming removed 4 bases at V and 3 bases at J, with 14 bases between. Germline V lookup: CDR1 SGHRS, CDR2 YFSETQ.

The chain employs TRBV5-1 and TRBJ1-1, with unresolved D. Germline V lookup: CDR1 SGHRS, CDR2 YFSETQ. CDR3 length: 13 amino acids. V was clipped by 0 bases and J by 4 bases, with 7 bases between them. In DNA form, the CDR3 reads TGCGCCAGCAGCTTGGGTTTTGCCACTGAAGCTTTCTTT. Its protein is CASSLGFATEAFF.

This chain joins TRBV6-1 and TRBJ2-2; TRBD1 or TRBD2 may be the D gene (5 bases each). Trimming removed 6 bases from V and 7 bases from J, with 18 bases in between. CDR1 and CDR2 from the germline V gene are MNHNS and SASEGT. The CDR3 extends over 15 amino acids. The CDR3 nucleotides read TGTGCCAGCAGGGCCAAGACGGGGCAAATCGGGGAGCTGTTTTTT. Translation: CASRAKTGQIGELFF.

The chain has TRBV4-2 and TRBJ1-5; 8 positions agree with TRBD1. Germline assignment: CDR1 LGHNA and CDR2 YNFKEQ. Unmatched junction bases numbered 10, after V lost 0 bases and J lost 6 bases. The CDR3 extends over 17 amino acids. The CDR3 here is CASSQDRGDRYSQPQHF. CDR3 sequence (DNA): TGTGCCAGCAGCCAAGATAGGGGGGACAGGTACAGTCAGCCCCAGCATTTT.